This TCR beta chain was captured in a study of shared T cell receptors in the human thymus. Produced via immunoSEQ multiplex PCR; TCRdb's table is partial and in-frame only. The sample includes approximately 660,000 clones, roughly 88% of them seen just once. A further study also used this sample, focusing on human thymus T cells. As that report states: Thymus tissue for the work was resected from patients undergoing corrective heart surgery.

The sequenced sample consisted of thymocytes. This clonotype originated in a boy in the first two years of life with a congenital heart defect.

The CDR3 DNA sequence: TGTGCCAGCAGACCTCGCAGGGGGCGCGCCCCCTCTGTCATGAACACTGAAGCTTTCTTT. This gives the protein CASRPRRGRAPSVMNTEAFF. V usage is TRBV28 and J usage is TRBJ1-1, with 8 positions matching TRBD1. Looked up from germline, CDR1 is MDHEN and CDR2 is SYDVKM. This CDR3 spans 20 amino acids. The V and J ends lost 6 bases and 0 bases, in that order; junction bases with no gene match: 21.